The present entry profiles one T cell receptor (beta chain) with its context. Per germline, CDR1 SGHVS and CDR2 FQNEAQ. V dropped 8 bases and J dropped 2 bases, with 19 bases sitting between them. CDR3 size: 15 residues. TCRdb keeps only in-frame clones here, not all; method: immunoSEQ multiplex PCR. The repertoire holds more than 400,000 clones, roughly 80% seen once, with about 13% in the top ten. The data were obtained in a study of shared clonotypes between healthy human individuals. Sequencing was performed on PBMCs. The clonotype was recovered from a middle-aged woman in good health. Some clones in this sample may be carry-over from other donors' samples. The chain has TRBV7-8 and TRBJ2-7; D is ambiguous. The CDR3 nucleotides are TGTGCCAGCGGTTTCCTCAGCTACTCACCCTACGAGCAGTACTTC. Protein sequence: CASGFLSYSPYEQYF.